A selection of T cell receptor beta chains follows, all from one sample in a study of blood T cell repertoires in COVID-19. Sequencing was performed with immunoSEQ multiplex PCR; in TCRdb, only in-frame clones are kept and a portion is missing. The sample has roughly 200,000 clones, 79% seen once. Specimen: peripheral blood. The receptors were gathered from a middle-aged woman with COVID-19, enrolled during active disease. Both conserved end residues are part of each CDR3. A D gene is named only where the DNA matches it firmly. Expanded clones are given a class, and other clones once, few, many or no size at all.

J gene: TRBJ2-1
D gene: TRBD1
V gene: TRBV28
clone size: .
CDR3 protein: CASKEQGMGLYEQFF
CDR3 DNA: TGTGCCAGCAAGGAACAGGGGATGGGTCTATATGAGCAGTTCTTC

J gene: TRBJ1-2
D gene: .
V gene: TRBV29-1
clone size: .
CDR3 protein: CSHGGGRGYTF
CDR3 DNA: TGCAGCCACGGGGGGGGGCGAGGCTACACCTTC

J gene: TRBJ2-3
D gene: .
V gene: TRBV12-3/TRBV12-4
clone size: once
CDR3 protein: CASSLGLTDTQYF
CDR3 DNA: TGTGCCAGCAGTTTAGGACTCACAGATACGCAGTATTTT

J gene: TRBJ2-1
D gene: .
V gene: TRBV18
clone size: .
CDR3 protein: CASSEGGAPYNEQFF
CDR3 DNA: TGTGCCAGCTCTGAAGGGGGGGCCCCTTACAATGAGCAGTTCTTC

J gene: TRBJ1-6
D gene: .
V gene: TRBV11-2
clone size: .
CDR3 protein: CASSLLELSPLHF
CDR3 DNA: TGTGCCAGCAGCTTATTGGAGCTATCACCCCTCCACTTT

J gene: TRBJ1-1
D gene: TRBD1
V gene: TRBV6-5
clone size: .
CDR3 protein: CASSSGGLNTEAFF
CDR3 DNA: TGTGCCAGCAGTTCAGGGGGTCTGAACACTGAAGCTTTCTTT

J gene: TRBJ1-5
D gene: .
V gene: TRBV27
clone size: .
CDR3 protein: CASSPQGYNQPQHF
CDR3 DNA: TGTGCCAGCAGTCCCCAGGGGTACAATCAGCCCCAGCATTTT

J gene: TRBJ1-3
D gene: TRBD1
V gene: TRBV5-4
clone size: .
CDR3 protein: CASSSGTDIGNTIYF
CDR3 DNA: TGTGCCAGCAGCTCTGGGACAGATATTGGAAACACCATATATTTT

J gene: TRBJ2-1
D gene: .
V gene: TRBV7-9
clone size: .
CDR3 protein: CASSPQGSTEQFF
CDR3 DNA: TGTGCCAGCAGCCCCCAGGGGAGTACTGAGCAGTTCTTC

J gene: TRBJ2-5
D gene: .
V gene: TRBV7-9
clone size: once
CDR3 protein: CASSPGLHSQETQYF
CDR3 DNA: TGTGCCAGCAGCCCAGGGTTGCATAGTCAAGAGACCCAGTACTTC

J gene: TRBJ2-5
D gene: .
V gene: TRBV9
clone size: once
CDR3 protein: CASSVLPQETQYF
CDR3 DNA: TGTGCCAGCAGCGTTTTGCCACAGGAGACCCAGTACTTC

J gene: TRBJ2-7
D gene: .
V gene: TRBV11-2
clone size: few
CDR3 protein: CASSLEVVSYEQYF
CDR3 DNA: TGTGCCAGCAGCTTAGAGGTGGTCAGTTACGAGCAGTACTTC

J gene: TRBJ2-7
D gene: TRBD1
V gene: TRBV4-1
clone size: few
CDR3 protein: CASSQEGTGKEYF
CDR3 DNA: TGCGCCAGCAGCCAAGAGGGGACAGGGAAGGAGTACTTC

J gene: TRBJ1-2
D gene: TRBD1
V gene: TRBV29-1
clone size: .
CDR3 protein: CSGWDRGKGHGYTF
CDR3 DNA: TGCAGCGGATGGGACAGGGGGAAAGGTCATGGCTACACCTTC

J gene: TRBJ2-5
D gene: .
V gene: TRBV9
clone size: .
CDR3 protein: CASSPVWAPQETQYF
CDR3 DNA: TGTGCCAGCAGCCCGGTGTGGGCACCCCAAGAGACCCAGTACTTC

J gene: TRBJ1-2
D gene: .
V gene: TRBV10-1
clone size: .
CDR3 protein: CASRDLNGGYTF
CDR3 DNA: TGCGCCAGCAGGGACTTAAACGGGGGCTACACCTTC